Below, 12 T cell receptor beta chains from the same sample are listed, as sequenced in a study of shared clonotypes between healthy human individuals. Clones were sequenced by immunoSEQ multiplex PCR, and TCRdb holds only the in-frame ones, with some missing. The table lists 400,000 to 500,000 clones, over 65% of them singletons, with roughly 13% in the top ten. The source material was PBMCs. These TCRs come from a woman aged 35 to 49 in good health. Some clones in this sample may be carry-over from other donors' samples.

Turning to this clone: The same CDR3 arises from other DNA sequences in this sample as well. J is TRBJ2-5 and V is TRBV15; maybe TRBD2 (5 bases). The V end lost 0 bases, the J end lost 11 bases, and 13 bases lay between the germline ends. There are 13 residues in the CDR3. Germline lookup yields CDR1 LNHNV and CDR2 YYDKDF (reference sequence). The CDR3 DNA sequence: TGTGCCACCAGCAGAGAGTGGCTAGCCCAGCAGTACTTC. This codes for CATSREWLAQQYF.

The chain employs TRBV6-1 and TRBJ2-3, with D possibly being TRBD1 (6 bases). This CDR3 comprises 11 residues. Germline lookup yields CDR1 MNHNS and CDR2 SASEGT. Trimming removed 5 bases at V and 6 bases at J, with 6 bases between. DNA of the CDR3: TGTGCCAGCAGTCAGGGGGATACGCAGTATTTT. Protein sequence: CASSQGDTQYF.

The rearrangement uses TRBV18 and TRBJ2-6, with TRBD1 identical over 10 bases. V shed 1 base and J 0 bases; nucleotides not matched to a gene: 3. This CDR3 comprises 18 residues. Germline lookup yields CDR1 KGHSH and CDR2 LQKENI. This CDR3 is CASSPRQGAASGANVLTF. CDR3 DNA: TGTGCCAGCTCACCACGACAGGGGGCAGCCTCTGGGGCCAACGTCCTGACTTTC.

This chain joins TRBV11-2 and TRBJ2-1; possible D gene TRBD2, 5 bases. The CDR3 totals 16 residues. CDR1 SGHAT and CDR2 FQNNGV come from the germline V gene. Trimming stripped 3 bases from V and 3 bases from J, with 15 bases between. The CDR3 DNA sequence: TGTGCCAGCAGCTTGAGGGTATCAGGTGGCTACAATGAGCAGTTCTTC. It yields the protein CASSLRVSGGYNEQFF.

Details on this clone: One end of the junction does not line up with germline, which may come from a read error. The CDR3: CASSIGTSGVLRAMDF. CDR3 nucleotides: TGTGCCAGTAGTATCGGGACTAGCGGGGTACTACGAGCAATGGACTTC. The V and J genes are TRBV19 and TRBJ2-7; TRBD2 aligns across 13 bases. This CDR3 contains 16 residues. Germline CDR1 is LNHDA and CDR2 is SQIVND (reference sequence).

The chain employs TRBV4-3 and TRBJ2-7; maybe TRBD1 (6 bases). This CDR3 is 16 amino acids long. The germline V and J ends were trimmed by 3 bases and 7 bases, with 22 bases remaining between them. Germline lookup yields CDR1 LGHNA and CDR2 YSLEER. CDR3 sequence: CASSQYLQGATGEQYF. The CDR3 region has the DNA TGCGCCAGCAGCCAGTACTTACAGGGAGCCACCGGGGAGCAGTACTTC.

In DNA form, the CDR3 reads TGTGCCAGCAGCTCCGGGTTAAGCTCCTACAATGAGCAGTTCTTC. It yields the protein CASSSGLSSYNEQFF. This sequence joins TRBV5-4 and TRBJ2-1; D ambiguous. Between the trimmed V and J ends, which lost 3 bases and 0 bases, there was a span of 10 bases. Germline CDR1 reads SGHNT; CDR2 reads YYREEE (reference sequence). There are 15 residues in the CDR3.

In its sample, this clone was seen once. J is TRBJ2-1 and V is TRBV4-2, with no clear D. The V gene lost 0 bases and the J gene lost 15 bases, with 18 bases spanning the gap. The CDR3 length is 14 residues. CDR1 and CDR2 from the germline V gene are LGHNA and YNFKEQ. The CDR3: CASSQDSTPPPGFF. CDR3 nucleotides: TGTGCCAGCAGCCAAGACTCTACTCCTCCACCAGGGTTCTTC.

The rearrangement links TRBV2 to TRBJ1-5; D is uncertain. Per germline, CDR1 SNHLY and CDR2 FYNNEI. The V and J ends lost 5 bases and 3 bases respectively, with 5 bases between them. There are 12 residues in the CDR3. This chain's CDR3 is CASSRDNQPQHF. CDR3 nucleotide sequence: TGTGCCAGCAGTCGTGACAATCAGCCCCAGCATTTT.

CDR3 DNA: TGTGCCAGCAGCCAAAAGGGGGTCGGGGGAGGCCCGAACACCGGGGAGCTGTTTTTT. Its translation is CASSQKGVGGGPNTGELFF. The chain couples TRBV7-2 to TRBJ2-2; D tentatively fits TRBD1 or TRBD2 (6 bases each). Germline CDR1 reads SGHTA; CDR2 reads FQGNSA. This CDR3 is 19 amino acids long. V was pared by 5 bases and J by 0 bases, with 22 bases between.

This chain connects TRBV18 to TRBJ2-7; 9 bases agree with TRBD1. V shed 3 bases, J shed 3 bases, and the junction held 9 bases outside the gene matches. The germline V gene has CDR1 KGHSH and CDR2 LQKENI. The CDR3 sequence is 16 residues long. In DNA form, the CDR3 reads TGTGCCAGCTCACCGATTACAGGGGGCGGAAACTACGAGCAGTACTTC. Its translation: CASSPITGGGNYEQYF. Based on the CDR3 plus reference TRBV18 and TRBJ2-7, the full variable domain is NAGVMQNPRHLVRRRGQEARLRCSPMKGHSHVYWYRQLPEEGLKFMVYLQKENIIDESGMPKERFSAEFPKEGPSILRIQQVVRGDSAAYFCASSPITGGGNYEQYFGPGTRLTVT.

In regard to this clone: A much larger clone lies one base from this, so it may be a read error. V gene TRBV6-5 combines with J gene TRBJ1-2; D is ambiguous. CDR1 and CDR2 from the germline V gene are MNHEY and SVGAGI. This CDR3 has 14 residues. CDR3 in DNA: TGTGCCAGCAGTTACTCCGACAAAAACTATGGCTACGCCTTC. Translating it yields CASSYSDKNYGYAF.